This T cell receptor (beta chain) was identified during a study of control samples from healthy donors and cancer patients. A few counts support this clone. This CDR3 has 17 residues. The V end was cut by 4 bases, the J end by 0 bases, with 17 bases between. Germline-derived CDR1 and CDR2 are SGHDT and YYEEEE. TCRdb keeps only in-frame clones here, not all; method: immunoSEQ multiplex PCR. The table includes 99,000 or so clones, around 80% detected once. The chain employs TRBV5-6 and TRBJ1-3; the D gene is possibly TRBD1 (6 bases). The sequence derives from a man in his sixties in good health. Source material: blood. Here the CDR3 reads CASSVLQGGFSGNTIYF. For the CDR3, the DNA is TGTGCCAGCAGCGTTTTACAGGGTGGGTTCTCTGGAAACACCATATATTTT. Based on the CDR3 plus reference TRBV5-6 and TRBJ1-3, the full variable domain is DAGVTQSPTHLIKTRGQQVTLRCSPKSGHDTVSWYQQALGQGPQFIFQYYEEEERQRGNFPDRFSGHQFPNYSSELNVNALLLGDSALYLCASSVLQGGFSGNTIYFGEGSWLTVV.